This T cell receptor (beta chain) derives from a study of cytomegalovirus exposure and HLA in healthy donors. This PCR relied on a set of 60 Vbeta primers and 13 Jbeta primers. TCRdb's copy holds only in-frame clones and misses some; the assay was immunoSEQ multiplex PCR. This table holds approximately 100,000 clones, around 80% found once. The specimen was PBMCs. The TCR comes from a man younger than 35 in good health and CMV-seropositive.

The CDR3 sequence is CASSFRIEVSYNEQFF. The CDR3 DNA sequence: TGTGCCAGCAGTTTCCGCATCGAGGTTTCCTACAATGAGCAGTTCTTC. The rearrangement links TRBV6-5 to TRBJ2-1; D not certain. CDR3 size: 16 residues. Germline lookup yields CDR1 MNHEY and CDR2 SVGAGI. Trimming cost V 4 bases and J 1 base, with 14 bases left between them.